This entry lists 24 T cell receptor beta chains sequenced from one sample in a study of T cell changes during pregnancy in multiple sclerosis. Generated by immunoSEQ multiplex PCR, the TCRdb table keeps only in-frame clones and is missing some. The sample shows almost 95,000 clones, more than 85% of them seen only once. This specimen was peripheral blood, taken in the first trimester of pregnancy. The receptor source for this set is a female donor with multiple sclerosis, enrolled in a pregnancy study.

The gene calls are TRBV5-1 and TRBJ2-1; 14 bases align to TRBD2. J lost 12 bases, V lost 4 bases, and 9 bases had no gene match. Germline V gene lookup returns CDR1 SGHRS and CDR2 YFSETQ. The CDR3 has 15 residues. CDR3 coding DNA: TGCGCCAGCAGCGCGGAGACTAGCGGGAGGGCCGGGCAGTTCTTC. It translates to CASSAETSGRAGQFF.

The genes are TRBV4-3 and TRBJ2-7, with a tentative D call TRBD1 (6 bases). The V end was cut by 6 bases, the J end by 3 bases, with 12 bases between. In germline, CDR1 is LGHNA, CDR2 YSLEER. The CDR3 is made up of 13 amino acids. The CDR3, as DNA: TGCGCCAGCAGTTCACTAGGGGGCTACGAGCAGTACTTC. Its translation is CASSSLGGYEQYF.

This clone was detected once. The rearrangement joins TRBV14 to TRBJ2-7, with 7 bases fitting TRBD1. Per the germline V gene, CDR1 is SGHDN and CDR2 is FVKESK. The CDR3 has 17 amino acids. V dropped 3 bases and J dropped 2; count of bases not matched to a gene: 13. In DNA, the CDR3 is TGTGCCAGCAGCCACACAAAGGACAGGTATTTAACCTACGAGCAGTACTTC. This codes for CASSHTKDRYLTYEQYF.

CDR3 in amino acids: CASSFSLAGGYEQYF. DNA of the CDR3: TGTGCCAGCAGTTTCTCCTTAGCGGGAGGCTACGAGCAGTACTTC. V is TRBV28 and J is TRBJ2-7, with 10 bases matching TRBD2. V dropped 3 bases and J dropped 3; count of bases not matched to a gene: 5. Germline V gene data show CDR1 as MDHEN and CDR2 as SYDVKM. The CDR3 contains 15 residues.

V gene TRBV2 combines with J gene TRBJ2-7; D unresolved. Between the trimmed V and J ends, which lost 6 bases and 2 bases, there was a span of 11 bases. The germline V gene has CDR1 SNHLY and CDR2 FYNNEI. This CDR3 spans 13 amino acids. The CDR3 coding sequence is TGTGCCAGCAGCGAATATACTACCTACGAGCAGTACTTC. This encodes CASSEYTTYEQYF.

The V gene is TRBV7-6, the J gene TRBJ2-2; D perhaps matches TRBD1 (6 bases). CDR3 length: 15 residues. V was cut by 4 bases and J by 1 base, with 10 bases left in between. Germline CDR1 reads SGHVS; CDR2 reads FNYEAQ. CDR3 region: CASSSGTWNTGELFF. Here the CDR3 DNA reads TGTGCCAGCAGCTCCGGGACATGGAACACCGGGGAGCTGTTTTTT. The entire variable domain, with the rest obtained from reference TRBV7-6 and TRBJ2-2, is as follows: GAGVSQSPRYKVTKRGQDVALRCDPISGHVSLYWYRQALGQGPEFLTYFNYEAQQDKSGLPNDRFSAERPEGSISTLTIQRTEQRDSAMYRCASSSGTWNTGELFFGEGSRLTVL.

Remarks on this clone: Other DNA sequences from this sample encode an identical CDR3 as well. Written as DNA, the CDR3 is TGTGCCAGCAGCTTGGGGACAAAGGAGACCCAGTACTTC. It is translated as CASSLGTKETQYF. This chain connects TRBV7-3 to TRBJ2-5; maybe TRBD1 (6 bases). Germline V gene sequence: CDR1 SGHTA, CDR2 FQGTGA. V lost 3 bases, J lost 5 bases, and 10 bases lay in between. This CDR3 has 13 residues.

This chain connects TRBV5-4 to TRBJ2-7; 10 nucleotides line up with TRBD2. CDR1 and CDR2 (germline): SGHNT, YYREEE (reference sequence). The CDR3 is made up of 15 amino acids. V gave up 4 bases and J gave up 4 bases; unmatched junction bases: 8. The CDR3 loop reads CASSLKREGPYEQYF. The CDR3 DNA reads TGTGCCAGCAGCCTTAAGCGGGAGGGCCCTTACGAGCAGTACTTC.

The chain combines TRBV7-8 with TRBJ2-7; 8 bases match TRBD2. Germline loops: CDR1 SGHVS, CDR2 FQNEAQ. The CDR3 consists of 17 residues. Trimming at V came to 2 bases and at J to 4 bases, leaving 13 bases not matched to a gene. Here the CDR3 DNA reads TGTGCCAGCAGCTTAATTTCCGGGAGGGCCCCATCGTACGAGCAGTACTTC. Its protein is CASSLISGRAPSYEQYF.

The rearrangement uses TRBV2 and TRBJ1-1; no reliable D call. V lost 5 bases and J lost 4, with 20 bases in between. Germline CDR1 is SNHLY and CDR2 is FYNNEI. CDR3 size: 16 residues. The CDR3 DNA reads as TGTGCCAGCAGTCGCGGTACTTCGGGTCGGAGCACTGAAGCTTTCTTT. The encoded protein is CASSRGTSGRSTEAFF.

V gene TRBV4-2 combines with J gene TRBJ2-7; 8 bases are shared with TRBD2. The CDR3 sequence is 15 residues long. V gave up 4 bases and J gave up 2 bases; unmatched junction bases: 7. The germline V gene has CDR1 LGHNA and CDR2 YNFKEQ. The DNA for the CDR3 is TGTGCCAGCAGCCGTACTAGCGGAACCGCCTACGAGCAGTACTTC. Its protein product is CASSRTSGTAYEQYF.

The genes are TRBV5-1 and TRBJ2-7, with a weak D call TRBD2 (6 bases). Trimming took 0 bases from V and 2 from J, leaving 15 bases between them. The CDR3 covers 16 residues. Germline loops: CDR1 SGHRS, CDR2 YFSETQ. The CDR3 loop reads CASSLVEGSLAYEQYF. CDR3 nucleotide sequence: TGCGCCAGCAGCTTGGTGGAGGGTAGCCTTGCCTACGAGCAGTACTTC.

This clone was seen just once. The chain employs TRBV11-3 and TRBJ2-7, with D possibly being TRBD1 (6 bases). This CDR3 has 14 amino acids. Trimming pared 5 bases from V and 0 bases from J, leaving 11 bases between. CDR1 is SGHNT and CDR2 is YENEEA in the germline V gene. The CDR3 sequence: CASSLNRDSYEQYF. CDR3 DNA: TGTGCCAGCAGCCTAAACAGGGACTCCTACGAGCAGTACTTC.

The chain joins TRBV7-9 to TRBJ2-1; the match to TRBD1 covers 7 bases. CDR1 and CDR2 from the germline V gene are SEHNR and FQNEAQ (reference sequence). Trimming at V came to 5 bases and at J to 10 bases, leaving 11 bases not matched to a gene. This CDR3 is built from 14 residues. The DNA for the CDR3 is TGTGCCAGCAGCCACCGGACAGGCCGCCCCGAGCAGTTCTTC. It yields the protein CASSHRTGRPEQFF.

The J gene is TRBJ2-7, the V gene TRBV5-1; weak D call: TRBD2 (5 bases). CDR3 length equals 13 residues. The germline V and J ends were trimmed by 4 bases and 4 bases, with 12 bases remaining between them. Germline V gives CDR1 SGHRS, CDR2 YFSETQ. CDR3 loop: CASSPDGVYEQYF. CDR3 bases: TGCGCCAGCAGCCCCGACGGGGTATACGAGCAGTACTTC.

The chain recombines TRBV7-2 with TRBJ1-1; D is uncertain. The CDR3 covers 14 residues. V was pared by 4 bases and J by 0 bases, with 9 bases between. The germline CDR1 and CDR2 sequences are SGHTA and FQGNSA. The CDR3 DNA follows: TGTGCCAGCAGCTCTGGGCCTTTGAACACTGAAGCTTTCTTT. Amino acids: CASSSGPLNTEAFF.

The J gene is TRBJ2-3, the V gene TRBV27, with D maybe TRBD2 (6 bases). The CDR3 is 15 residues long. CDR1 and CDR2 (germline): MNHEY, SMNVEV (reference sequence). V gave up 1 base and J gave up 4 bases, with 12 bases separating them. The CDR3 sequence: CASSLLGLSADTQYF. The CDR3 DNA reads TGTGCCAGCAGTTTATTGGGACTGTCGGCAGATACGCAGTATTTT.

The V call is TRBV5-5, the J call TRBJ2-3, with TRBD2 matching 10 bases. The ends lost 4 bases at V and 6 bases at J; junction bases unmatched: 11. The CDR3 consists of 16 residues. CDR1 is SGHKS and CDR2 is YYEKEE in the germline V gene (reference sequence). Here the CDR3 DNA reads TGTGCCAGCAGCCCGTGGGCTAGCGGGAGTTGGGATACGCAGTATTTT. This gives the protein CASSPWASGSWDTQYF.

J is TRBJ2-7 and V is TRBV27; D unclear. The V end was cut by 4 bases, the J end by 0 bases, with 10 bases between. Germline assignment: CDR1 MNHEY and CDR2 SMNVEV (reference sequence). This CDR3 comprises 14 residues. The CDR3 nucleotides are TGTGCCAGCAGTTCGAGCTGGAGCTCCTACGAGCAGTACTTC. It translates to CASSSSWSSYEQYF.

V is TRBV10-3 and J is TRBJ2-2; TRBD2 might be the D (5 bases). Germline CDR1 reads ENHRY; CDR2 reads SYGVKD. The CDR3 has 13 residues. V lost 10 bases to trimming and J lost 6 bases, with 15 bases between them. The CDR3 DNA sequence: TGTGCCAGTGCTGACTACTACGCCGGGGAGCTGTTTTTT. Translating gives CASADYYAGELFF.

The chain employs TRBV4-1 and TRBJ1-1; TRBD1 matches 10 bases. J was trimmed by 7 bases and V by 1 base; bases with no gene match: 3. CDR3 length: 14 amino acids. Germline V gene data show CDR1 as MGHRA and CDR2 as YSYEKL. The CDR3 here is CASSQGQGANEAFF. The CDR3 nucleotides are TGCGCCAGCAGCCAAGGACAGGGGGCAAATGAAGCTTTCTTT.

This clone was detected a few times. CDR3 region: CASSSGGYTEAFF. Written as DNA, the CDR3 is TGTGCCAGTAGTTCGGGAGGTTACACTGAAGCTTTCTTT. The chain has TRBV19 and TRBJ1-1, with D hard to call. This CDR3 contains 13 residues. The germline V and J ends were trimmed by 5 bases and 3 bases, with 10 bases remaining between them. CDR1 and CDR2 from the germline V gene are LNHDA and SQIVND (reference sequence).

This sequence joins TRBV10-3 and TRBJ2-3, with 11 bases fitting TRBD2. Per the germline V gene, CDR1 is ENHRY and CDR2 is SYGVKD. The CDR3 covers 15 residues. After removal of 6 bases from V and 9 bases from J, the junction contained 11 bases not matched to a gene. CDR3 residues: CAISEGTSGAGTQYF. The CDR3 nucleotides are TGTGCCATCAGCGAAGGGACTAGCGGTGCAGGGACGCAGTATTTT.

The chain joins TRBV4-1 to TRBJ2-3, with D possibly matching TRBD1 (5 bases). Germline assignment: CDR1 MGHRA and CDR2 YSYEKL. The V end lost 3 bases, the J end lost 3 bases, and 19 bases lay between the germline ends. The CDR3 covers 17 residues. CDR3 sequence (DNA): TGCGCCAGCAGCCAGGCCGACGGGTGGGCAGGGACAGATACGCAGTATTTT. Amino acid sequence: CASSQADGWAGTDTQYF.